This TCR beta chain came from a study of cytomegalovirus exposure and HLA in healthy donors. The CDR3 is 14 amino acids. The junction had 3 bases not matched to a gene; V was cut back by 6 bases and J by 2 bases. Germline assignment: CDR1 SNHLY and CDR2 FYNNEI. Whole-study results and caveats: Reported findings show TCR beta sequences accurately forecast HLA-A and HLA-B alleles in most subjects. Sequencing likely produced, as an artifact, a cluster of highly shared sequence variants. Roughly uniform depth of sequencing across donors was assumed in presence/absence analyses.

PCR involved 60 Vbeta and 13 Jbeta primers. Using immunoSEQ multiplex PCR, the repertoire was profiled, and TCRdb retains in-frame clones only, with some absent. The data hold about 120,000 clones, with 77% observed a single time. On this clone itself: Its antigen is still unknown.

The sequenced material came from PBMCs. This chain connects TRBV2 to TRBJ2-7; 11 bases are shared with TRBD1. The source of this sequence is a man aged 40-50 years in good health and CMV-seropositive. CDR3: CASRAGQGAYEQYF. DNA of the CDR3: TGTGCCAGCAGGGCGGGACAGGGGGCCTACGAGCAGTACTTC. Based on the CDR3 plus reference TRBV2 and TRBJ2-7, the full variable domain is EPEVTQTPSHQVTQMGQEVILRCVPISNHLYFYWYRQILGQKVEFLVSFYNNEISEKSEIFDDQFSVERPDGSNFTLKIRSTKLEDSAMYFCASRAGQGAYEQYFGPGTRLTVT.